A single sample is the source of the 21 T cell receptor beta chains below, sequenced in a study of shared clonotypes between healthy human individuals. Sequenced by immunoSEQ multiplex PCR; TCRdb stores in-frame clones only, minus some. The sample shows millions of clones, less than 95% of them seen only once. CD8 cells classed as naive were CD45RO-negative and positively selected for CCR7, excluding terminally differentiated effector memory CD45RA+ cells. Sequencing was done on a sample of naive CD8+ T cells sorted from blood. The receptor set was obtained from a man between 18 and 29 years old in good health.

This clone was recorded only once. The DNA for the CDR3 is TGTGCCAGCAGTTTATCGAGTGGATTCGAGCAGTACTTC. Translated, it gives CASSLSSGFEQYF. The chain carries TRBV27 and TRBJ2-7; D is ambiguous. Looked up from germline, CDR1 is MNHEY and CDR2 is SMNVEV (reference sequence). This CDR3 contains 13 residues. V lost 0 bases to trimming and J lost 6 bases, with 9 bases between them.

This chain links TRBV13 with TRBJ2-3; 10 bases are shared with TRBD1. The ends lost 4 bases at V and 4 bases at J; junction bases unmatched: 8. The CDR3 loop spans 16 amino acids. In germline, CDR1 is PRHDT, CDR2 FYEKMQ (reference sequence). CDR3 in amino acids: CASSSDGTGDADTQYF. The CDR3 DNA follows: TGTGCCAGCAGCTCCGACGGGACAGGGGATGCAGATACGCAGTATTTT.

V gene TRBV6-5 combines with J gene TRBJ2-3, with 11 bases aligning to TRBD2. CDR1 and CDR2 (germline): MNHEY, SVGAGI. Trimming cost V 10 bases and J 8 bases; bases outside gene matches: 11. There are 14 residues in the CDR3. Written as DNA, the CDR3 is TGTGCCACAAAGGCGACTAGCGGGGTGGGTACGCAGTATTTT. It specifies CATKATSGVGTQYF.

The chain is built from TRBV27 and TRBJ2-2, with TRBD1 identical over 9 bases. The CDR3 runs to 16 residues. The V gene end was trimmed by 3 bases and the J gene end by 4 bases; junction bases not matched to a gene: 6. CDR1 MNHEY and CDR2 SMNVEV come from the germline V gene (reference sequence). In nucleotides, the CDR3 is TGTGCCAGCAGTTTCGGGACAGGGCTAGGCACCGGGGAGCTGTTTTTT. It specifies CASSFGTGLGTGELFF.

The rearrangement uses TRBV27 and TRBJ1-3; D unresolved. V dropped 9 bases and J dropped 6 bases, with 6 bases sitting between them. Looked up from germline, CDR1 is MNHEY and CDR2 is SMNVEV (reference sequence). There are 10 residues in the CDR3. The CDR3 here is CARPENTIYF. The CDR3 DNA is TGTGCCAGGCCTGAAAACACCATATATTTT.

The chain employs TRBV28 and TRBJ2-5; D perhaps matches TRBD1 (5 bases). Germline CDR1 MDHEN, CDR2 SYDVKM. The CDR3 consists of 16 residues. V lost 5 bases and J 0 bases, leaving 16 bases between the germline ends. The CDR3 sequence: CASSTPVGVHQETQYF. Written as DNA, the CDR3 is TGTGCCAGCAGTACCCCCGTAGGGGTCCACCAAGAGACCCAGTACTTC. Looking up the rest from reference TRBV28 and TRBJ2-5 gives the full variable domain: DVKVTQSSRYLVKRTGEKVFLECVQDMDHENMFWYRQDPGLGLRLIYFSYDVKMKEKGDIPEGYSVSREKKERFSLILESASTNQTSMYLCASSTPVGVHQETQYFGPGTRLLVL.

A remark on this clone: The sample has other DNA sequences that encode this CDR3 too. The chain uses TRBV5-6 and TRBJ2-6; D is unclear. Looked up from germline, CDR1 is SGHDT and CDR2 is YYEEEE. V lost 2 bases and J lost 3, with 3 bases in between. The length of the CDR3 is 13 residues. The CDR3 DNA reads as TGTGCCAGCAGCTTCGGTGGGGCCAACGTCCTGACTTTC. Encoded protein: CASSFGGANVLTF.

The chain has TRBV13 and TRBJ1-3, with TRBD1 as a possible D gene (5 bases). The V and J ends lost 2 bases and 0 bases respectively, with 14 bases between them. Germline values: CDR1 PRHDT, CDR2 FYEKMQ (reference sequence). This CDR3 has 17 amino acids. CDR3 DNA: TGTGCCAGCAGCTTACTCGCAGGGTCAACCTCTGGAAACACCATATATTTT. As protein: CASSLLAGSTSGNTIYF.

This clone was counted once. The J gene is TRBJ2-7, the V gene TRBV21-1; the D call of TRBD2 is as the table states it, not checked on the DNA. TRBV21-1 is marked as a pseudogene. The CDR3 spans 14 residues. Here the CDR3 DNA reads TGTGCCAGCAGCAAAAGAGGGACTAGCCTCGAGCAGTACTTC. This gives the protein CASSKRGTSLEQYF.

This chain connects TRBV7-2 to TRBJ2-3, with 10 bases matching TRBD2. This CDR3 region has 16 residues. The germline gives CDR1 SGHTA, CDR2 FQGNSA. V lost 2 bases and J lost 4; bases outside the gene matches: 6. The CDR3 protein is CASSLLLAGVPDTQYF. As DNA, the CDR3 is TGTGCCAGCAGCTTACTCCTAGCGGGAGTCCCAGATACGCAGTATTTT.

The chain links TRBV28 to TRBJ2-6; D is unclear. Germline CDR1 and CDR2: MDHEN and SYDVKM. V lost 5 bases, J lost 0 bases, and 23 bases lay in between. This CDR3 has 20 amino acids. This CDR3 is CASSTTPAAAYSSGANVLTF. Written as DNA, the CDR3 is TGTGCCAGCAGTACGACGCCCGCCGCAGCCTATAGCTCTGGGGCCAACGTCCTGACTTTC.

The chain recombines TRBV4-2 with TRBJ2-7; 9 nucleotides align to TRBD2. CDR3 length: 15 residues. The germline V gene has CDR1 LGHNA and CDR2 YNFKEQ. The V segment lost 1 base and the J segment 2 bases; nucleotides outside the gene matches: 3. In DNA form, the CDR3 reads TGTGCCAGCAGCCAAGGAGCGGGAGGAGCCTACGAGCAGTACTTC. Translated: CASSQGAGGAYEQYF.

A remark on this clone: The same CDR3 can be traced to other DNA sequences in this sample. CDR3 sequence reads: CASSYLGAEAFF. The CDR3 DNA follows: TGTGCCAGCAGTTACCTCGGGGCTGAAGCTTTCTTT. The rearrangement links TRBV6-5 to TRBJ1-1, with no clear D. This CDR3 spans 12 amino acids. Germline loops: CDR1 MNHEY, CDR2 SVGAGI. The V and J ends lost 2 bases and 6 bases respectively, with 7 bases between them.

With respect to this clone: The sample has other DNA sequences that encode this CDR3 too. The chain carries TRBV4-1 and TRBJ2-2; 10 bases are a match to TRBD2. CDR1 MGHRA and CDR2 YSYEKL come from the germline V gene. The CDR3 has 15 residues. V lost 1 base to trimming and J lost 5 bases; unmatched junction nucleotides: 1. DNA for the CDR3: TGCGCCAGCAGCCAAGTGACTAGCGGGACCGGGGAGCTGTTTTTT. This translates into CASSQVTSGTGELFF.

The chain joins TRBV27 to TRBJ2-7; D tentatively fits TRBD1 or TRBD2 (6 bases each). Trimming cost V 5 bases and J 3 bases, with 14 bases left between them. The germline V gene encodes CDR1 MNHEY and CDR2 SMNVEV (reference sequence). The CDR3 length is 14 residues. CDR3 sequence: CASSPFGGGYEQYF. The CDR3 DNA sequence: TGTGCCAGCAGTCCCTTCGGGGGCGGCTACGAGCAGTACTTC.

The CDR3 coding sequence is TGTGCCAGCAGCGTAGCTACGACAGACACAGATACGCAGTATTTT. It specifies CASSVATTDTDTQYF. The gene calls are TRBV9 and TRBJ2-3; tentative D call: TRBD1 (5 bases). CDR3 length: 15 amino acids. Per the germline V gene, CDR1 is SGDLS and CDR2 is YYNGEE. The V end lost 0 bases, the J end lost 2 bases, and 10 bases lay between the germline ends.

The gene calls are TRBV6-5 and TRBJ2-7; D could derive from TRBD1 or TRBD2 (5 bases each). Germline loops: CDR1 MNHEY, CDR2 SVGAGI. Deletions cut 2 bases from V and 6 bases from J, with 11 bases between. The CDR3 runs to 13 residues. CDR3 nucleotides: TGTGCCAGCAGTTACGGTAGTGGGGGCGAGCAGTACTTC. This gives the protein CASSYGSGGEQYF.

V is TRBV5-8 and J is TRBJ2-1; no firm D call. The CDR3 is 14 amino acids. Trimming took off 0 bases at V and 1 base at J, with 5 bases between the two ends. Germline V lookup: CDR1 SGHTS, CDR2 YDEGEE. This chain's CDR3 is CASSLGGSYNEQFF. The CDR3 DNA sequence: TGTGCCAGCAGCTTGGGGGGATCCTACAATGAGCAGTTCTTC.

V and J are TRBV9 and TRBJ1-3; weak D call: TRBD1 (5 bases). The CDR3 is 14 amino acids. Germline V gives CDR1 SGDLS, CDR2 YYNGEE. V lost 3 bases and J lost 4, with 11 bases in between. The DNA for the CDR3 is TGTGCCAGCAGCGGGGGGGATTTCGGAAACACCATATATTTT. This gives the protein CASSGGDFGNTIYF. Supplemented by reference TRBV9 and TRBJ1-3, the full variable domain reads DSGVTQTPKHLITATGQRVTLRCSPRSGDLSVYWYQQSLDQGLQFLIQYYNGEERAKGNILERFSAQQFPDLHSELNLSSLELGDSALYFCASSGGDFGNTIYFGEGSWLTVV.

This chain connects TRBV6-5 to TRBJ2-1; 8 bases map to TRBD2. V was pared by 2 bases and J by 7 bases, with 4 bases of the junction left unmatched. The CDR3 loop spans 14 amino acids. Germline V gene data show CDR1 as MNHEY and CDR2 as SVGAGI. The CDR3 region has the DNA TGTGCCAGCAGTTACCGGGAGGGAGGTAATGAGCAGTTCTTC. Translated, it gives CASSYREGGNEQFF.

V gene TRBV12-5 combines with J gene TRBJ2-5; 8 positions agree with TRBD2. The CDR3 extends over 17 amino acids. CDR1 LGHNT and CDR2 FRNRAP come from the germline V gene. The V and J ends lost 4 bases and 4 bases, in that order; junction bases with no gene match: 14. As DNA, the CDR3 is TGTGCTAGTGGTTCATACCTTTCGCTAGCGGGCCTAGAGACCCAGTACTTC. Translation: CASGSYLSLAGLETQYF.